This entry lists 4 T cell receptor beta chains sequenced from one sample in a study of radiation and T cells in renal cell carcinoma. The sample's time point: blood 2 weeks post-SBRT. Treatment: 15 Gy SBRT to primary tumor, nephrectomy 4 weeks later. Produced via immunoSEQ multiplex PCR; TCRdb's table is partial and in-frame only. Of around 80,000 clones listed, about 81% are singletons. This material consisted of blood, taken from a patient whose treatment included radiotherapy and nephrectomy. All receptors derive from a man aged 60 to 69 with renal cell carcinoma.

V is TRBV9 and J is TRBJ2-5; 9 bases map to TRBD2. V gave up 7 bases and J gave up 4 bases; unmatched junction bases: 5. The germline CDR1 and CDR2 sequences are SGDLS and YYNGEE. The CDR3 has 13 amino acids. CDR3 sequence reads: CASGREGGETQYF. DNA for the CDR3: TGTGCCAGCGGGCGGGAGGGCGGAGAGACCCAGTACTTC.

The chain recombines TRBV7-2 with TRBJ2-1; possibly TRBD1 or TRBD2 for D (6 bases each). V dropped 7 bases and J dropped 5 bases, with 18 bases sitting between them. Germline assignment: CDR1 SGHTA and CDR2 FQGNSA. This CDR3 contains 15 residues. CDR3 coding DNA: TGTGCCAGCACCTGGGGGGCTAGGATCAACAATGAGCAGTTCTTC. Translated, it gives CASTWGARINNEQFF.

This clone turned up a few times. This rearrangement joins TRBV7-6 to TRBJ2-2, with D maybe TRBD1 (5 bases). The germline gives CDR1 SGHVS, CDR2 FNYEAQ. Trimming removed 4 bases from V and 8 bases from J, with 5 bases in between. The CDR3 loop spans 11 amino acids. DNA for the CDR3: TGTGCCAGCAGCTCAGGGGGGGAGCTGTTTTTT. It codes for CASSSGGELFF.

The chain links TRBV29-1 to TRBJ2-1, with 8 bases matching TRBD2. Germline lookup yields CDR1 SQVTM and CDR2 ANQGSEA. V dropped 5 bases and J dropped 2; count of bases not matched to a gene: 11. The CDR3 is 16 residues long. CDR3 coding DNA: TGCAGCGTTCGCGCCCTGACTAGCGAGGCCTACAATGAGCAGTTCTTC. Translated: CSVRALTSEAYNEQFF.